Each of the 18 T cell receptor beta chains below was sequenced from the same sample in a study of CD8 T cells in Susac syndrome. Random hexamers were used to reverse transcribe the RNA input (about 0.45 to 1 ug). One entry per CDR3 protein, called by TCRdb with MiXCR from the immunoSEQ multiplex PCR reads. The sample yields about 140,000 distinct CDR3 sequences, around 95% seen once. Sequencing was carried out using CD4+ T cells from PBMCs. Receptor source: a human donor with multiple sclerosis.

This clonotype was found a few times. CDR3 bases: TGTGCCAGCAGTTTAGGACAGGGATATGGCTACACCTTC. Translating it yields CASSLGQGYGYTF. The chain employs TRBV28 and TRBJ1-2; 8 nucleotides agree with TRBD1. This CDR3 contains 13 residues. Per germline, CDR1 MDHEN and CDR2 SYDVKM. With V trimmed by 2 bases and J by 5 bases, 1 base remained unmatched.

In regard to this clonotype: Given a much more abundant clone one base away, this may be a read error. V and J are TRBV5-4 and TRBJ2-7, with D possibly TRBD1 on 6 matching bases. Germline V gene lookup returns CDR1 SGHNT and CDR2 YYREEE (reference sequence). V was clipped by 3 bases and J by 6 bases, with 16 bases between them. This CDR3 contains 14 residues. CDR3 bases: TGTGCCAGCAGCTCGGGGCCAGGGGCTGTCGAGCAGTACTTC. It translates to CASSSGPGAVEQYF. The full variable domain, completed using reference TRBV5-4 and TRBJ2-7, is ETGVTQSPTHLIKTRGQQVTLRCSSQSGHNTVSWYQQALGQGPQFIFQYYREEENGRGNFPPRFSGLQFPNYSSELNVNALELDDSALYLCASSSGPGAVEQYFGPGTRLTVT.

The gene calls are TRBV11-2 and TRBJ2-7, with 7 bases fitting TRBD1. Germline V gene data show CDR1 as SGHAT and CDR2 as FQNNGV. CDR3 length: 19 amino acids. V shed 8 bases, J shed 4 bases, and the junction held 26 bases outside the gene matches. CDR3 sequence reads: CASEGAVVGPRGGGYEQYF. For the CDR3, the DNA is TGTGCCAGCGAGGGCGCGGTAGTAGGTCCTAGAGGGGGCGGATACGAGCAGTACTTC.

The genes are TRBV29-1 and TRBJ1-1; D remains ambiguous. Germline V gives CDR1 SQVTM, CDR2 ANQGSEA. The V and J ends lost 3 bases and 0 bases respectively, with 14 bases between them. The CDR3 loop spans 15 amino acids. The CDR3 here is CSVEFLTTMNTEAFF. The CDR3 nucleotides read TGCAGCGTTGAGTTTCTTACCACCATGAACACTGAAGCTTTCTTT.

The chain has TRBV3-1 and TRBJ2-2; D unresolved. The length of the CDR3 is 11 residues. V was pared by 8 bases and J by 7 bases, with 8 bases between. The germline CDR1 and CDR2 sequences are LGHDT and YNNKEL (reference sequence). CDR3 sequence reads: CASLLDGELFF. In DNA, the CDR3 is TGTGCCAGCCTGCTGGACGGGGAGCTGTTTTTT.

The CDR3 here is CSARDPGGDNQPQHF. The DNA of the CDR3 is TGCAGTGCTAGAGATCCGGGCGGAGACAATCAGCCCCAGCATTTT. V usage is TRBV20-1 and J usage is TRBJ1-5; D is unclear. Germline V gives CDR1 DFQATT, CDR2 SNEGSKA (reference sequence). V lost 0 bases and J lost 3, with 12 bases in between. This CDR3 region has 15 residues.

The chain has TRBV19 and TRBJ2-7; TRBD2 matches at 7 bases. Germline CDR1 and CDR2: LNHDA and SQIVND (reference sequence). After removal of 3 bases from V and 2 bases from J, the junction contained 7 bases not matched to a gene. CDR3 length equals 15 residues. The CDR3 region has the DNA TGTGCCAGTAGTATTATCGGCGGGAGCACCTACGAGCAGTACTTC. Translating it yields CASSIIGGSTYEQYF. Full variable domain (outside the CDR3, taken from reference TRBV19 and TRBJ2-7): DGGITQSPKYLFRKEGQNVTLSCEQNLNHDAMYWYRQDPGQGLRLIYYSQIVNDFQKGDIAEGYSVSREKKESFPLTVTSAQKNPTAFYLCASSIIGGSTYEQYFGPGTRLTVT.

The count of this clonotype is one. The chain recombines TRBV5-4 with TRBJ2-5; D tentatively fits TRBD1 or TRBD2 (5 bases each). V was shortened by 0 bases and J by 2 bases, with 11 bases between the two germline ends. The CDR3 covers 15 residues. Germline V gene lookup returns CDR1 SGHNT and CDR2 YYREEE (reference sequence). The CDR3 spells CASSLAGAAQETQYF. The CDR3 region has the DNA TGTGCCAGCAGCTTGGCCGGGGCAGCTCAAGAGACCCAGTACTTC.

V usage is TRBV10-3 and J usage is TRBJ2-1; TRBD2 matches at 11 bases. J was trimmed by 6 bases and V by 9 bases; bases with no gene match: 7. Germline V CDR1 and CDR2: ENHRY, SYGVKD. The CDR3 runs 14 residues. The CDR3 bases are TGTGCCATACAAACTAGCGGGGGCTCCAATGAGCAGTTCTTC. Translating gives CAIQTSGGSNEQFF.

The chain is built from TRBV9 and TRBJ2-3; D unclear. V shed 4 bases and J shed 0 bases, with 15 bases lying between them. This CDR3 is 16 amino acids long. Germline lookup yields CDR1 SGDLS and CDR2 YYNGEE. The CDR3 reads CASSHSSSLSTDTQYF. CDR3 coding DNA: TGTGCCAGCAGCCATTCCTCTTCCCTTAGCACAGATACGCAGTATTTT.

The J gene is TRBJ2-1, the V gene TRBV29-1, with 8 bases matching TRBD1. The CDR3 runs to 14 residues. The germline V gene has CDR1 SQVTM and CDR2 ANQGSEA. V dropped 3 bases and J dropped 8; count of bases not matched to a gene: 9. Here the CDR3 reads CSVDRPGGWHEQFF. The CDR3 nucleotides are TGCAGCGTTGATCGGCCAGGGGGCTGGCATGAGCAGTTCTTC.

In its sample, this clonotype was seen once. V usage is TRBV23-1 and J usage is TRBJ2-7; no firm D call. TRBV23-1 is an ORF, and what it does is uncertain. V lost 7 bases and J lost 6, with 1 base in between. The CDR3 covers 8 residues. The CDR3 loop is CASTEQYF. The CDR3 DNA reads TGCGCCAGCACCGAGCAGTACTTC.

This clonotype has just one count. V gene TRBV20-1 combines with J gene TRBJ2-1; 10 positions match TRBD2. Germline CDR1 and CDR2: DFQATT and SNEGSKA (reference sequence). V gave up 0 bases and J gave up 10 bases; unmatched junction bases: 12. The CDR3 consists of 16 residues. For the CDR3, the DNA is TGCAGTGCTAGAGATCGCCGCAGCGGGGGGGTTAAGGAGCAGTTCTTC. Translation gives CSARDRRSGGVKEQFF.

CDR3 DNA: TGCAGCGTTGAGCAGGGCCACGAGCAGTACTTC. Protein: CSVEQGHEQYF. The chain carries TRBV29-1 and TRBJ2-7; D may be TRBD1 (5 bases). Trimming took off 3 bases at V and 5 bases at J, with 8 bases between the two ends. The CDR3 is 11 residues long. Germline V gives CDR1 SQVTM, CDR2 ANQGSEA.

The chain uses TRBV20-1 and TRBJ2-7; D might be TRBD1 (6 bases). The CDR3 sequence is 14 residues long. Trimming removed 4 bases from V and 0 bases from J, with 13 bases in between. In germline, CDR1 is DFQATT, CDR2 SNEGSKA (reference sequence). The CDR3 bases are TGCAGTGCTATTCTCCCAGGGGTCTCCTACGAGCAGTACTTC. Protein: CSAILPGVSYEQYF.

The CDR3 is CSVVVGRADTQYF. The CDR3 DNA reads TGCAGCGTTGTCGTAGGGAGAGCAGATACGCAGTATTTT. J is TRBJ2-3 and V is TRBV29-1, with TRBD2 as a possible D gene (5 bases). Trimming removed 4 bases from V and 4 bases from J, with 12 bases in between. The CDR3 has 13 amino acids. CDR1 and CDR2 from the germline V gene are SQVTM and ANQGSEA.

The J gene is TRBJ2-7, the V gene TRBV11-2; no clear D. The CDR3 extends over 13 amino acids. Germline lookup yields CDR1 SGHAT and CDR2 FQNNGV. Trimming removed 2 bases at V and 7 bases at J, with 12 bases between. CDR3 protein: CASSLQRAREQYF. The CDR3 nucleotides read TGTGCCAGCAGCTTACAGAGAGCACGGGAGCAGTACTTC. The full variable domain, its missing parts supplied by reference TRBV11-2 and TRBJ2-7, is EAGVAQSPRYKIIEKRQSVAFWCNPISGHATLYWYQQILGQGPKLLIQFQNNGVVDDSQLPKDRFSAERLKGVDSTLKIQPAKLEDSAVYLCASSLQRAREQYFGPGTRLTVT.

The chain couples TRBV6-2 or TRBV6-3 to TRBJ1-5; D not resolved. Per the germline V gene, CDR1 is MNHEY and CDR2 is SVGEGT. V lost 6 bases and J 6 bases, leaving 15 bases between the germline ends. The CDR3 has 14 amino acids. Here the CDR3 reads CASRTEAAVQPQHF. The CDR3 coding sequence is TGTGCCAGCAGAACCGAGGCGGCAGTTCAGCCCCAGCATTTT.